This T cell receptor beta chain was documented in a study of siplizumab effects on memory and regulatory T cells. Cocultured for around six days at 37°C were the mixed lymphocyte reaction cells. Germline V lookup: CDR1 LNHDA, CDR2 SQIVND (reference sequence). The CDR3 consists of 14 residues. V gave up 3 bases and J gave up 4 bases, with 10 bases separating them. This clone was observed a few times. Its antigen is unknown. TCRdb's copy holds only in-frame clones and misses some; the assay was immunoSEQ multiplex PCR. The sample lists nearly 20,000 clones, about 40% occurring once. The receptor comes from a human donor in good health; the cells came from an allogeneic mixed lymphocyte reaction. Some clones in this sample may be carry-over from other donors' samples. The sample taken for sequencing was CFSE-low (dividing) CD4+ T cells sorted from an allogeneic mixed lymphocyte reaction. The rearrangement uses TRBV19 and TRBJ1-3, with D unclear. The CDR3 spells CASSMWPPGNTIYF. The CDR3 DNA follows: TGTGCCAGTAGTATGTGGCCACCGGGAAACACCATATATTTT.